This is a list of T cell receptor beta chains from one sample in a study of blood T cell repertoires in COVID-19. The table came from immunoSEQ multiplex PCR; TCRdb's copy has only in-frame clones and leaves some out. The repertoire includes 150,000 to 200,000 clones, approximately 88% of them detected once, and about 9.4% sits in the top ten. Sequencing used PBMCs or T cells enriched from blood (not recorded which). The receptors here all came from a woman aged 18-30 years who had recovered from COVID-19. The CDR3 runs from the conserved cysteine through the conserved F or W. The D gene is left open where the match is weak.

d_call j_call v_call cdr3_aa cdr3_nt
- TRBJ2-7 TRBV28 CASSLRHLYEQYF TGTGCCAGCAGTTTGAGACATCTCTACGAGCAGTACTTC
TRBD2 TRBJ2-3 TRBV3-1/TRBV3-2 CASSLMTGLAGTDTQYF TGTGCCAGCAGCTTAATGACCGGACTAGCGGGGACAGATACGCAGTATTTT
- TRBJ1-2 TRBV4-1 CASSQDSAYSFGYTF TGCGCCAGCAGCCAAGATTCCGCATATAGTTTTGGCTACACCTTC
TRBD1 TRBJ1-4 TRBV4-3 CASSQDRGRGNEKLFF TGCGCCAGCAGCCAGGACAGGGGGCGCGGTAATGAAAAACTGTTTTTT
- TRBJ1-1 TRBV28 CASSPHWQGGVSEAFF TGTGCCAGCAGCCCACACTGGCAGGGCGGGGTGTCCGAGGCTTTCTTT
TRBD1 TRBJ1-3 TRBV6-5 CASSYGTGRNTIYF TGTGCCAGCAGTTACGGGACAGGGAGGAACACCATATATTTT
- TRBJ1-3 TRBV28 CASSFVISGNTIYF TGTGCCAGCAGTTTCGTTATCTCTGGAAACACCATATATTTT
- TRBJ1-2 TRBV2 CASSEAGSLGYTF TGTGCCAGCAGTGAAGCCGGGTCCTTGGGCTACACCTTC
TRBD1 TRBJ1-2 TRBV24-1 CATSDQNDRGRGYTF TGTGCCACCAGTGATCAAAATGACAGGGGAAGAGGCTACACCTTC
TRBD1 TRBJ2-3 TRBV3-1/TRBV3-2 CASSQARSQGAEWESTDTQYF TGTGCCAGCAGCCAAGCCAGGTCACAGGGGGCCGAATGGGAAAGCACAGATACGCAGTATTTT
TRBD1 TRBJ1-5 TRBV15 CATRDSYSNQPQHF TGTGCCACCCGGGACAGTTATAGCAATCAGCCCCAGCATTTT
- TRBJ1-6 TRBV9 CASSVGLTGRGSPLHF TGTGCCAGCAGCGTAGGATTGACGGGGCGGGGTTCACCCCTCCACTTT
TRBD1 TRBJ2-7 TRBV9 CASSEGTGYEQYF TGTGCCAGCAGTGAAGGGACAGGCTACGAGCAGTACTTC
TRBD1 TRBJ1-1 TRBV10-1 CASSAGPGQGMGEAFF TGCGCCAGCAGTGCGGGACCGGGACAGGGAATGGGTGAAGCTTTCTTT
- TRBJ2-3 TRBV28 CASILAGAGARDTQYF TGTGCCAGCATCCTCGCCGGCGCGGGGGCGCGAGATACGCAGTATTTT
- TRBJ2-1 TRBV5-8 CASSWGLSPYNEQFF TGTGCCAGCAGCTGGGGACTTTCTCCCTACAATGAGCAGTTCTTC
- TRBJ1-1 TRBV5-4 CASSATNTEAFF TGTGCCAGCAGCGCGACAAACACTGAAGCTTTCTTT
TRBD2 TRBJ2-1 TRBV7-2 CASSLVGLAGYNEQFF TGTGCCAGCAGCTTAGTTGGGCTAGCGGGATACAATGAGCAGTTCTTC
- TRBJ1-1 TRBV5-1 CASSRELNTEAFF TGCGCCAGCAGCAGGGAGTTGAACACTGAAGCTTTCTTT
- TRBJ1-1 TRBV29-1 CSVAGNQAFF TGCAGCGTAGCAGGGAACCAAGCTTTCTTT
TRBD1 TRBJ2-3 TRBV16 CASSSRQGQTSSTDTQYF TGTGCCAGCAGCTCCCGACAGGGGCAAACTTCTAGCACAGATACGCAGTATTTT
- TRBJ1-1 TRBV28 CASSSLKGKGITEAFF TGTGCCAGCAGTTCGTTAAAGGGAAAGGGGATCACTGAAGCTTTCTTT
- TRBJ1-2 TRBV7-2 CASSLVGGMNYGYTF TGTGCCAGCAGCTTAGTTGGAGGGATGAACTATGGCTACACCTTC
- TRBJ1-2 TRBV3-1/TRBV3-2 CASTKVAGAGGYTF TGTGCCAGCACCAAAGTGGCGGGGGCGGGTGGCTACACTTTC
- TRBJ2-1 TRBV10-2 CASEGPTTYNEQFF TGCGCCAGTGAAGGTCCTACTACCTACAATGAGCAGTTCTTC
- TRBJ2-1 TRBV4-1 CASSQDRSNEQFF TGCGCCAGCAGCCAAGATCGCAGCAATGAGCAGTTCTTC
TRBD1 TRBJ2-7 TRBV6-5 CASSWDRPTYEQYF TGTGCCAGCAGTTGGGACAGACCTACCTACGAGCAGTACTTC
TRBD1 TRBJ1-1 TRBV12-3/TRBV12-4 CASSWTGGEAFF TGTGCCAGCAGTTGGACAGGGGGGGAAGCTTTCTTT
- TRBJ2-1 TRBV7-8 CASTPKWTLSPPSSYNEQFF TGTGCCAGCACCCCAAAATGGACTCTCTCGCCCCCGAGCTCCTACAATGAGCAGTTCTTC